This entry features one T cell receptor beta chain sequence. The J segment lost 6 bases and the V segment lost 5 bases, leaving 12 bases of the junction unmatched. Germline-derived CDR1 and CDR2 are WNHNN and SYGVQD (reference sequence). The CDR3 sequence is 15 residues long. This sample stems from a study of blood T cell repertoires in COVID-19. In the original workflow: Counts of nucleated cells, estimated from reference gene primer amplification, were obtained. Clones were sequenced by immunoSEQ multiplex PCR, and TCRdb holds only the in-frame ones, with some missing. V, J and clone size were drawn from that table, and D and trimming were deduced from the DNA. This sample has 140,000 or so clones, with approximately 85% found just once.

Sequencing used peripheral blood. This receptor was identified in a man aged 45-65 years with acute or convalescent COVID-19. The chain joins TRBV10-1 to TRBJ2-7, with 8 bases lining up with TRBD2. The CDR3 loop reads CASSSGGNPLSEQYF. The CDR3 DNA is TGCGCCAGCAGTTCGGGAGGGAACCCTCTTTCCGAGCAGTACTTC.